The source of this TCR beta chain is a study of OX40 agonist ivuxolimab in advanced cancers. Study at large: The study treated patients with ivuxolimab, an agonistic anti-OX40 (CD134) antibody. Broader study findings: Dosing at 0.1 to 3.0 mg/kg was accompanied by clonal expansion of CD4+ and CD8+ blood T cells by week 6. Among the lowest levels of clonal expansion were found in partial responders at 0.1-3.0 mg/kg.

The germline V and J ends were trimmed by 0 bases and 8 bases, with 17 bases remaining between them. Germline assignment: CDR1 LGHNA and CDR2 YSLEER. The CDR3 totals 16 residues. Repertoires were generated with immunoSEQ multiplex PCR, while TCRdb's copy carries only in-frame clones and drops some. The sample has around 16,000 clones, just under 85% seen once; the top ten hold over 60%. Regarding this clone: Its antigen remains unidentified.

This clonotype was sampled from an adult with an advanced solid tumor such as melanoma, head and neck, liver or kidney cancer. Material: CD4+ or CD8+ T cells sorted from blood, obtained in a trial of the OX40 agonist ivuxolimab. J is TRBJ2-1 and V is TRBV4-3; either TRBD1 or TRBD2 may fit D (5 bases each). The CDR3: CASSQEVMEGTHEQFF. In DNA form, the CDR3 reads TGCGCCAGCAGCCAAGAAGTAATGGAAGGGACCCATGAGCAGTTCTTC.